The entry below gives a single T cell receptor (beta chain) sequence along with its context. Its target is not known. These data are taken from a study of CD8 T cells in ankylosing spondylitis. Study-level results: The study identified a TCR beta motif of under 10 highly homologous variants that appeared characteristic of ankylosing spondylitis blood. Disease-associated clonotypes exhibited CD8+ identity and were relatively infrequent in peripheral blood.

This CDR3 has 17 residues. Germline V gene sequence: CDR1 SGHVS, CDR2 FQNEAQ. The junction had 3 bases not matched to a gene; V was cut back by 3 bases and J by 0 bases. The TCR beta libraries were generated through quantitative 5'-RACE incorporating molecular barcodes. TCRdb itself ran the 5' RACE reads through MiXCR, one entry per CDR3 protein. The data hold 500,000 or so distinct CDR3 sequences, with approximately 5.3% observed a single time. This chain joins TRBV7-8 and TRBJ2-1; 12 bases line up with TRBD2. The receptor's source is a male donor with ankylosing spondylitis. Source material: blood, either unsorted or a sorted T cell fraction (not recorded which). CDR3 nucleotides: TGTGCCAGCAGCTTCGCACTAGCGGGAGGCTCCTACAATGAGCAGTTCTTC. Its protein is CASSFALAGGSYNEQFF.